These T cell receptor beta chains were read from a single sample in a study of shared clonotypes between healthy human individuals. The data were produced by immunoSEQ multiplex PCR, yet TCRdb's version contains in-frame clones alone and is incomplete. The data hold more than 2 million clones, with about 95% observed a single time. Specimen: naive CD8+ T cells sorted from blood. All receptors come from a young man in good health. The CDR3 runs from the conserved cysteine through the conserved F or W.

V: TRBV5-1
CDR3: CASSPDRGLNTEAFF

V: TRBV7-9
CDR3: CASSLGLAAQETQYF

V: TRBV4-3
CDR3: CASSQERLAGVYNEQFF

V: TRBV13
CDR3: CASSPRLAYEQYF

V: TRBV4-1
CDR3: CASSQDPGGPSYNEQFF

V: TRBV4-1
CDR3: CASSQDRGSGTGELFF

V: TRBV6-5
CDR3: CASSYRRVHEQYF

V: TRBV7-9
CDR3: CASSSPSGAEQYF

V: TRBV9
CDR3: CASSEGTSETQYF

V: TRBV23-1
CDR3: CAVPPGTPAYEQYF

V: TRBV2
CDR3: CASSEPDTNYGYTF

V: TRBV7-9
CDR3: CASSSTNQPQHF

V: TRBV6-4
CDR3: CASSPGPSYEQYF

V: TRBV28
CDR3: CASSFVGSDNEQFF

V: TRBV10-1
CDR3: CASSESSRSPLYEQYF

V: TRBV10-2
CDR3: CASTNPGGGSYGYTF

V: TRBV6-5
CDR3: CASSYREGLNTEAFF

V: TRBV10-3
CDR3: CAINGGPTTGELFF

V: TRBV6-5
CDR3: CASSRGVPGNTEAFF

V: TRBV4-2
CDR3: CASSQEIVKLENTEAFF

V: TRBV4-1
CDR3: CASSLWTGEDTQYF

V: TRBV4-3
CDR3: CASSQEPPYEQYF

V: TRBV6-5
CDR3: CASSYSTLGYNEQFF

V: TRBV30
CDR3: CAWFPGRTGEWETQYF

V: TRBV29-1
CDR3: CSVYNHEQYF

V: TRBV9
CDR3: CASNAGTGDTEAFF

V: TRBV4-1
CDR3: CASSQRGQGGNQPQHF

V: TRBV19
CDR3: CASSMPPNQPQHF

V: TRBV19
CDR3: CASSIGTSGLYEQYF

V: TRBV6-5
CDR3: CASSPDIEYNEQFF

V: TRBV18
CDR3: CASSPPGLAGVHSYNEQFF

V: TRBV15
CDR3: CATSAGQLSNYGYTF

V: TRBV7-9
CDR3: CASSPSRVDTQYF

V: TRBV5-4
CDR3: CASSGPGLADYNEQFF

V: TRBV5-1
CDR3: CASSPLRDRVDEQFF

V: TRBV28
CDR3: CASSLHRRTYEQYF

V: TRBV6-1
CDR3: CASSEVGNSYEQYF

V: TRBV29-1
CDR3: CSVETPIFYNEQFF

V: TRBV28
CDR3: CASSYRGPTEAFF

V: TRBV4-1
CDR3: CASSQGSSSYEQYF

V: TRBV27
CDR3: CASHKQGVGTGELFF